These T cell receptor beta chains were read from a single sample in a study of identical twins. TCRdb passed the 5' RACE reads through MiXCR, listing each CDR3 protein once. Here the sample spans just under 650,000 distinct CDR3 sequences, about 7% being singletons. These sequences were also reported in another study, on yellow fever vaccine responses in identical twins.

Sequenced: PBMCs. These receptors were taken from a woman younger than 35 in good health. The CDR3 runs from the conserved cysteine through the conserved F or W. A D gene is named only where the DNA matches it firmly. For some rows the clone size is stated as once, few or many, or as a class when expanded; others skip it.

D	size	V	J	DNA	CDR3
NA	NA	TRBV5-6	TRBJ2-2	TGTGCCAGCAGCTTGTGGCGGGACAGCCTTTCGAACACCGGGGAGCTGTTTTTT	CASSLWRDSLSNTGELFF
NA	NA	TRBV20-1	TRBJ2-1	TGCAGTGCTCCTGGGCCGCCAGCGCTAACTCTCAATGAGCAGTTCTTC	CSAPGPPALTLNEQFF
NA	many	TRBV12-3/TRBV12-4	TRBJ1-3	TGTGCCAGCACCTTGTTTGGGGCTGGAAACACCATATATTTT	CASTLFGAGNTIYF
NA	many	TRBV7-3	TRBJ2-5	TGTGCCAGCAGCATGGGACTTCGCGGGGAGACCCAGTACTTC	CASSMGLRGETQYF
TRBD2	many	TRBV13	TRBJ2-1	TGTGCCAGCAGCCCAGGACTAGCGGGGGGGCAATATGAGCAGTTCTTC	CASSPGLAGGQYEQFF
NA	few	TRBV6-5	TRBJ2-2	TGTGCCAGCCGGTCGCGTCCCGGGGAGCTGTTTTTT	CASRSRPGELFF
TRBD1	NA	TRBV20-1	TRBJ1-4	TGCAGTGCCTCCGGGACAGCCCTGGTCGGGGAAAAACTGTTTTTT	CSASGTALVGEKLFF
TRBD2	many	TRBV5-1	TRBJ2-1	TGCGCCAGCCGAACTAGCGGGAGTCGATATGAGCAGTTCTTC	CASRTSGSRYEQFF
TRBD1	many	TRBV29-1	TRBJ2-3	TGCAGCGTTGGAGGGGGCCAGGGGGCAGTAAGAACACCAGATACGCAGTATTTT	CSVGGGQGAVRTPDTQYF
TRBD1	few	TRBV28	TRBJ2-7	TGTGCCAGCGGCAACAGGGGAAACTCCTACGAGCAGTACTTC	CASGNRGNSYEQYF
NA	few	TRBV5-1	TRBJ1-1	TGCGCCAGCAGCTTACGTAATATGAACACTGAAGCTTTCTTT	CASSLRNMNTEAFF
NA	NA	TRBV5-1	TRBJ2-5	TGCGCCAGCAGCTTGGCCTGGGCGGGCACCCAGTACTTC	CASSLAWAGTQYF
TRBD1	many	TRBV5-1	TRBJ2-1	TGCGCCAGCAGCCAGACACCGACAGGGCTGAATGAGCAGTTCTTC	CASSQTPTGLNEQFF
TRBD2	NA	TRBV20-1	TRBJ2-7	TGCAGTTCTATCCCAAGGACTAGCGGGAGACACGAGCAGTACTTC	CSSIPRTSGRHEQYF
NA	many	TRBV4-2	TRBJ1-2	TGTGCCAGCAGCCAAGATATTGATGGCTACACCTTC	CASSQDIDGYTF
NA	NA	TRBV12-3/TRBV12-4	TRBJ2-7	TGTGCCAGCAGTTTAACTCAGGTCGAGCAGTACTTC	CASSLTQVEQYF
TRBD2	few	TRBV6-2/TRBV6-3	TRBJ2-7	TGTGCCAGCAGCTGGGGACTAGCGGCAGCCTACGAGCAGTACTTC	CASSWGLAAAYEQYF
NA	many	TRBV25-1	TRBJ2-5	TGTGCCAGCAGTGAATCCGGCCCGAAGGAGACCCAGTACTTC	CASSESGPKETQYF
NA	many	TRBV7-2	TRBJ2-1	TGTGCCAGCGGCCATTCTAGTGGGCCCTACAATGAGCAGTTCTTC	CASGHSSGPYNEQFF
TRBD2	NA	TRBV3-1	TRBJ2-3	TGTGCCAGCAGCCCCGGACTAGCGGGAGTTTTTGGCACAGATACGCAGTATTTT	CASSPGLAGVFGTDTQYF
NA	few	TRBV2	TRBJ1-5	TGTGCCAGCAGTGAAACATTGGGCAATCAGCGCCAGCATTTT	CASSETLGNQRQHF
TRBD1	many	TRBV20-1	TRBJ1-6	TGCAGTGCTGTGACAGGGGTCTTACTTAATTCACCCCTCCACTTT	CSAVTGVLLNSPLHF
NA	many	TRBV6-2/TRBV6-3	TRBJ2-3	TGTGCCAGCAGTTACGGGCAATTCACAGATACGCAGTATTTT	CASSYGQFTDTQYF
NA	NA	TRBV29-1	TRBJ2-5	TGCAGCGTCCATGGGTCGGCGGGGCAAGAGACCCAGTACTTC	CSVHGSAGQETQYF
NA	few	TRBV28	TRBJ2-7	TGTGCCAGCAGTTTATGCCCACCTAGCGACTCCTACGAGCAGTACTTC	CASSLCPPSDSYEQYF
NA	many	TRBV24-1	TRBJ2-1	TGTGCCACCAGTGATATCGAGGGGAGCTCCTACAATGAGCAGTTCTTC	CATSDIEGSSYNEQFF
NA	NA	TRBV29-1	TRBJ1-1	TGCAGCGCCCGATCGGGGGCGGGGAACACTGAAGCTTTCTTT	CSARSGAGNTEAFF
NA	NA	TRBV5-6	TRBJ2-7	TGTGCCAGCAGCTTGACAGGGCCCGATCCCTACGAGCAGTACTTC	CASSLTGPDPYEQYF
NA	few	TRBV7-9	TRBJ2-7	TGTGCCAGCAGCTTAGAACCCGGGTACGAGCAGTACTTC	CASSLEPGYEQYF
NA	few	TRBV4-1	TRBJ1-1	TGCGCCAGCAGCCAAGATCAGGCAGGCCTCCGTGAAGCTTTCTTT	CASSQDQAGLREAFF
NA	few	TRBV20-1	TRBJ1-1	TGCAGTGCTAGAGGCACCGGGGGTGGCAGCGTGAACACTGAAGCTTTCTTT	CSARGTGGGSVNTEAFF
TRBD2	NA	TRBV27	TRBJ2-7	TGTGCCAGCAGTTGGGCGACTAGCGGTGCCCTGGGGGAGCAGTACTTC	CASSWATSGALGEQYF
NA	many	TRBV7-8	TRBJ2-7	TGTGCCAGCAGCTTATTTCTCGGGGCGTCTCCCTACGAGCAGTACTTC	CASSLFLGASPYEQYF
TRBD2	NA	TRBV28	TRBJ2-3	TGTGCCAGCAGTCCTTCTCTCATCTGGGGACTAGCGGGGTCCCTCCGAGATACGCAGTATTTT	CASSPSLIWGLAGSLRDTQYF
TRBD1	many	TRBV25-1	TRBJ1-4	TGTGCCAGCAGTGCGACAGGGGACTGGGAAAAACTGTTTTTT	CASSATGDWEKLFF
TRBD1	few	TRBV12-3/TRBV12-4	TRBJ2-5	TGTGCCAGCAGTCCGGGACAGGCTTACTTC	CASSPGQAYF
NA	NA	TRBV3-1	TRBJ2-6	TGTGCCAGCAGCCAAGCGGGAACTGGGGCCAACGTCCTGACTTTC	CASSQAGTGANVLTF